The 3 T cell receptor beta chains below were found in one sample sequenced in a study of shared clonotypes between healthy human individuals. Assay: immunoSEQ multiplex PCR; the TCRdb copy retains only in-frame clones and omits some. The profile shows tens of thousands of clones, 60% to 80% of them singletons. The sequencing input was memory CD8+ T cells sorted from blood. The sample's subset: CD45RO+ cells pooled with CCR7-negative TemRA cells. Receptors originate from a man aged 25-45 years in good health.

This clone has a count of ten or more. Other nucleotide sequences in the sample specify the same CDR3. The chain carries TRBV6-4 and TRBJ2-3; 8 bases fit TRBD2. The germline gives CDR1 MRHNA, CDR2 SNTAGT. V dropped 4 bases and J dropped 4; count of bases not matched to a gene: 7. The CDR3 is 15 amino acids. Written as DNA, the CDR3 is TGTGCCAGCAGTGCTGGGCGGGAGGCTTCAGATACGCAGTATTTT. Its translation is CASSAGREASDTQYF.

This clone was found a few times. The rearrangement uses TRBV7-3 and TRBJ2-7; no clear D. The CDR3 runs to 12 residues. Germline CDR1 is SGHTA and CDR2 is FQGTGA. V lost 3 bases to trimming and J lost 5 bases, with 8 bases between them. CDR3 protein: CASSFSADEQYF. In nucleotides, the CDR3 is TGTGCCAGCAGCTTTTCAGCAGACGAGCAGTACTTC.

V usage is TRBV7-2 and J usage is TRBJ2-3; D gene uncertain. V lost 2 bases, J lost 2 bases, and 5 bases lay in between. The length of the CDR3 is 13 residues. Germline V gene sequence: CDR1 SGHTA, CDR2 FQGNSA. CDR3 in amino acids: CASSLPVTDTQYF. The CDR3 DNA reads TGTGCCAGCAGCTTACCAGTCACAGATACGCAGTATTTT.